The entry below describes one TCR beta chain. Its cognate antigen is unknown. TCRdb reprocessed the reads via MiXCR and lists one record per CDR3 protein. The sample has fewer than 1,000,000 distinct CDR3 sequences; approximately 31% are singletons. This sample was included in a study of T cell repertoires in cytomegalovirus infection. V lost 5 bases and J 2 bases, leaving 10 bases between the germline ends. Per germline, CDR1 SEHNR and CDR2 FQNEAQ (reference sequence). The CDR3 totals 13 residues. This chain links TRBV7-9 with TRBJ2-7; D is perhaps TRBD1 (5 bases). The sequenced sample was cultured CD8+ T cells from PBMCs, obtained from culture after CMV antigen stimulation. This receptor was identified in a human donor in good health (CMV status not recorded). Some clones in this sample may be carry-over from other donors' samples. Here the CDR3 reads CASSHRFPYEQYF. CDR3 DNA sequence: TGTGCCAGCAGCCACAGGTTTCCCTACGAGCAGTACTTC.